These T cell receptor beta chains were read from a single sample in a study of blood T cell repertoires in COVID-19. The protocol was immunoSEQ multiplex PCR, while the TCRdb copy is restricted to in-frame clones and leaves out a portion. The data hold about 46,000 clones, with about 89% observed a single time. The sample comprised peripheral blood. These receptors were taken from a man aged 55 to 69 with active or convalescent COVID-19. The CDR3 runs from the conserved cysteine through the conserved F or W. A D gene is named only where the DNA matches it firmly. Not every row has a clone size; where given, it reads once, few, many or a size class.

j_call clone_size v_call d_call cdr3_nt cdr3_aa
TRBJ2-3 . TRBV29-1 . TGCAGCGTTGAAAAGGTTGCAGGCGATACGCAGTATTTT CSVEKVAGDTQYF
TRBJ1-3 . TRBV3-1/TRBV3-2 . TGTGCCAGCACCTTTGACGGGGGACCTGGAAACACCATATATTTT CASTFDGGPGNTIYF
TRBJ2-3 . TRBV13 TRBD1 TGTGCCAGCAGCTCCCCGGGACAGGTGACAGATACGCAGTATTTT CASSSPGQVTDTQYF
TRBJ1-4 . TRBV3-1/TRBV3-2 TRBD1 TGTGCCAGCAGCCAATGGGACAGGCCTAATGAAAAACTGTTTTTT CASSQWDRPNEKLFF
TRBJ2-7 . TRBV12-3/TRBV12-4 . TGTGCCAGCAGTTTAATAACCTACGAGCAGTACTTC CASSLITYEQYF
TRBJ1-2 . TRBV19 TRBD1 TGTGCCAGTAGTATAGGAGCGGGACAGGCGCATGGCTACACCTTC CASSIGAGQAHGYTF
TRBJ1-6 . TRBV5-1 TRBD1 TGCGCCAGCAGCTTGGTGGGACAGCGGAGCTCCTATAATTCACCCCTCCACTTT CASSLVGQRSSYNSPLHF
TRBJ2-2 . TRBV7-3 . TGTGCCAGCAGCTCCCCGGGACAAGGGTTGGGGGAGCTGTTTTTT CASSSPGQGLGELFF
TRBJ2-1 once TRBV18 TRBD1 TGTGCCAGCTCACCACAGACAGGGTTCAATGAGCAGTTCTTC CASSPQTGFNEQFF
TRBJ1-1 . TRBV30 TRBD1 TGTGCCTGGAGTGTGGACAGGGGAAACACTGAAGCTTTCTTT CAWSVDRGNTEAFF
TRBJ2-5 once TRBV7-2 TRBD1 TGTGCCAGCAGCATGGGACAGGGTAGGGAGACCCAGTACTTC CASSMGQGRETQYF
TRBJ2-5 once TRBV12-5 TRBD1 TGTGCTAGTGGTTTGGTGGAGGACAGGGGGCCGGAGACCCAGTACTTC CASGLVEDRGPETQYF
TRBJ2-5 . TRBV9 TRBD2 TGTGCCAGCAGCGTTGGACTAGCGGGGGGTCAAGAGACCCAGTACTTC CASSVGLAGGQETQYF
TRBJ2-7 . TRBV11-2 TRBD2 TGTGCCAGCAGCTGGGGACTAGCGGGGGGCTACGAGCAGTACTTC CASSWGLAGGYEQYF
TRBJ1-4 . TRBV30 . TGTGCCTGGAGAAGGGGCGGAAAACTGTTTTTT CAWRRGGKLFF
TRBJ2-1 . TRBV28 . TGTGCCAGCAGTCCGGGGGAACTTCACAATGAGCAGTTCTTC CASSPGELHNEQFF
TRBJ1-4 . TRBV28 . TGTGCCAGCAGCGGGGTCTCGACTAATGAAAAACTGTTTTTT CASSGVSTNEKLFF
TRBJ1-1 . TRBV19 TRBD1 TGTGCCAGTAGTAATCCAGGGGGCGAGAACACTGAAGCTTTCTTT CASSNPGGENTEAFF
TRBJ1-1 . TRBV18 . TGTGCCAGCTCACCACGTGCAGGGCTCACTGAAGCTTTCTTT CASSPRAGLTEAFF
TRBJ2-1 . TRBV24-1 TRBD1 TGTGCCACCGGACAGGGGGGCAATGAGCAGTTCTTC CATGQGGNEQFF
TRBJ2-7 . TRBV12-3/TRBV12-4 . TGTGCCAGCAGTTTCGGGAGCAGGCTCGAGCAGTACTTC CASSFGSRLEQYF
TRBJ2-2 . TRBV12-3/TRBV12-4 . TGTGCCAGCATCCCTAAAAACACCGGGGAGCTGTTTTTT CASIPKNTGELFF
TRBJ2-1 once TRBV24-1 . TGTGCCACCAGTGGCATCAGGGCCCGCTCCTACAATGAGCAGTTCTTC CATSGIRARSYNEQFF
TRBJ1-5 . TRBV6-5 TRBD1 TGTGCCAGCAGTCCTCGACAGGGTAGAGTTCAGCCCCAGCATTTT CASSPRQGRVQPQHF
TRBJ1-2 . TRBV24-1 TRBD1 TGTGCCACCAGTGATTGGGCAGGGGGAGCTAACTATGGCTACACCTTC CATSDWAGGANYGYTF
TRBJ1-2 . TRBV2 . TGTGCCAGCCCGGACAGATCTAACTATGGCTACACCTTC CASPDRSNYGYTF
TRBJ1-5 . TRBV5-1 . TGCGCCAGCAGCTTGGAGTCAGTCAATCAGCCCCAGCATTTT CASSLESVNQPQHF
TRBJ1-6 once TRBV18 TRBD1 TGTGCCAGCTCACCACCTGGGACAGGCTATAATTCACCCCTCCACTTT CASSPPGTGYNSPLHF
TRBJ2-2 . TRBV7-2 TRBD2 TGTGCCAGCAGCCCCTCGACTAGCGGGGAGATGAACACCGGGGAGCTGTTTTTT CASSPSTSGEMNTGELFF
TRBJ1-2 . TRBV11-1 TRBD1 TGTGCCAGCAGCTTTTACGGGACAGTCATCTTC CASSFYGTVIF
TRBJ1-1 few TRBV28 . TGTGCCAGCAGTTTAGTTGGGCGCACTGAAGCTTTCTTT CASSLVGRTEAFF
TRBJ1-2 . TRBV7-8 . TGTGCCAGCAGCTTGCCAAGCGGCTATGGCTACACCTTC CASSLPSGYGYTF
TRBJ1-6 . TRBV25-1 TRBD1 TGTGCCAGCAGTGAATCAGGGGACAGACCCCTCCACTTT CASSESGDRPLHF
TRBJ2-1 . TRBV28 . TGTGCCAGCCTCGGTACTGCTCTTTTTAACAATGAGCAGTTCTTC CASLGTALFNNEQFF
TRBJ1-2 . TRBV25-1 TRBD1 TGTGCCAGCAGTGAAGCAGGGACAGTCCTTAACTATGGCTACACCTTC CASSEAGTVLNYGYTF
TRBJ2-2 . TRBV7-3 . TGTGCCACAGCGGGCCAGAACACCGGGGAGCTGTTTTTT CATAGQNTGELFF
TRBJ1-1 . TRBV9 TRBD1 TGTGCCAGCAGCGTAGGTGGGACAGGGGGCCCTGAAGCTTTCTTT CASSVGGTGGPEAFF
TRBJ1-3 . TRBV18 . TGTGCCAGCTCACCAGCGGGCGGAAACACCATATATTTT CASSPAGGNTIYF
TRBJ2-7 . TRBV19 . TGTGCCAGTAGTAGCCCGCCGACTAGTCGAAACTACGAGCAGTACTTC CASSSPPTSRNYEQYF
TRBJ1-6 . TRBV18 TRBD1 TGTGCCAGCTCACCACCTGACAGGGGGCAGTCACCCCTCCACTTT CASSPPDRGQSPLHF
TRBJ2-1 . TRBV5-1 . TGCGCCAGCAGCTGGACTTACCGTAATGAGCAGTTCTTC CASSWTYRNEQFF
TRBJ2-7 . TRBV18 . TGTGCCAGCTCGAACCAAGGCCAGGAGGACGAGCAGTACTTC CASSNQGQEDEQYF
TRBJ1-1 . TRBV29-1 . TGCAGCGTTGCCAGTCAGGGCAACACTGAAGCTTTCTTT CSVASQGNTEAFF
TRBJ1-6 . TRBV7-2 . TGTGCCAGCAGCTTACAGGGAATTAATTCACCCCTCCACTTT CASSLQGINSPLHF
TRBJ1-1 . TRBV5-4 . TGTGCCAGCAGCTTGAAGGGGGTAGGCACTGAAGCTTTCTTT CASSLKGVGTEAFF
TRBJ2-7 . TRBV11-2 TRBD1 TGTGCCAGCAGCTTACAGGAGACAGGGGTATACGAGCAGTACTTC CASSLQETGVYEQYF
TRBJ2-5 . TRBV4-2 . TGTGCCAGCAGCCCAGGACAGCTCAAACAAGAGACCCAGTACTTC CASSPGQLKQETQYF
TRBJ2-7 once TRBV18 TRBD2 TGTGCCAGCTCACCGTCTAGCGGGGGGACCTACGAGCAGTACTTC CASSPSSGGTYEQYF
TRBJ2-7 . TRBV7-9 . TGTGCCAGCAGCTTGGCCGGGACGGGGGCCTACGAGCAGTACTTC CASSLAGTGAYEQYF
TRBJ2-6 . TRBV19 . TGTGCCAGTAGGACTGACCTCTCTGGGGCCAACGTCCTGACTTTC CASRTDLSGANVLTF
TRBJ1-6 . TRBV19 TRBD1 TGTGCCAGTAGGGACAGGTCTGAGTCCTATAATTCACCCCTCCACTTT CASRDRSESYNSPLHF
TRBJ2-7 . TRBV29-1 . TGCAGCGTTGGGGAGCCTCCTCTCTACGAGCAGTACTTC CSVGEPPLYEQYF
TRBJ1-3 . TRBV5-6 TRBD1 TGTGCCAGCAGCCCCTCGACAGGGAATGGAAACACCATATATTTT CASSPSTGNGNTIYF
TRBJ1-2 . TRBV29-1 TRBD1 TGCAGCGACGGACAGGGGGACTATGGCTACACCTTC CSDGQGDYGYTF
TRBJ2-1 . TRBV28 . TGTGCCACCAGTCTGGGAGGACTAAAATCTTACAATGAGCAGTTCTTC CATSLGGLKSYNEQFF
TRBJ1-4 . TRBV19 . TGTGCCAGCCAGACAGGAACTAATGAAAAACTGTTTTTT CASQTGTNEKLFF
TRBJ2-7 . TRBV9 TRBD1 TGTGCCAGCAGCGTAGATCCAGGGGGCACCTACGAGCAGTACTTC CASSVDPGGTYEQYF
TRBJ2-3 . TRBV7-6 . TGTGCCAGCAGCCGTTACACAGATACGCAGTATTTT CASSRYTDTQYF
TRBJ2-6 . TRBV5-1 TRBD1 TGCGCCAGCAGCTCCCTACCATCGGGACAGACAAACTCTGGGGCCAACGTCCTGACTTTC CASSSLPSGQTNSGANVLTF